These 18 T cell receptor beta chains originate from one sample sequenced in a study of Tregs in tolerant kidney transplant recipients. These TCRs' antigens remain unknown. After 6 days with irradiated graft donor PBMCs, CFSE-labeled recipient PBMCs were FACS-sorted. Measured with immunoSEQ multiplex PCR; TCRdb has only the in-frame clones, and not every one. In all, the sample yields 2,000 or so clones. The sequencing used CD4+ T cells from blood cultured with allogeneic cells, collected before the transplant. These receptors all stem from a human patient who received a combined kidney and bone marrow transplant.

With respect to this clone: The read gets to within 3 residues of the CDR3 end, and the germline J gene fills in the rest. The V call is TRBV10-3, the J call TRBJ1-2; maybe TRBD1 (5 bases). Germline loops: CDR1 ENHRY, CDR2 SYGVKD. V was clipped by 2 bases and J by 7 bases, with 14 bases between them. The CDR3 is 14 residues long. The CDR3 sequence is CAISEGGGLPGYTF. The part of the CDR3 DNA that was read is TGTGCCATCAGTGAGGGGGGGGGTTTGCCTGGC.

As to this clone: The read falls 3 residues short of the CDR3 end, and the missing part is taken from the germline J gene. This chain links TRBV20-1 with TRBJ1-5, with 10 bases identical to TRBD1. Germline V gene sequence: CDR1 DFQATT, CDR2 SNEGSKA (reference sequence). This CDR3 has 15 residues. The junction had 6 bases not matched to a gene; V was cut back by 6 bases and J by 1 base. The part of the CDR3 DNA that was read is TGCAGTGCCGGGGGGGACAGGGGAAGCAATCAGCCC. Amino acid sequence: CSAGGDRGSNQP. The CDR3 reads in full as CSAGGDRGSNQPQHF.

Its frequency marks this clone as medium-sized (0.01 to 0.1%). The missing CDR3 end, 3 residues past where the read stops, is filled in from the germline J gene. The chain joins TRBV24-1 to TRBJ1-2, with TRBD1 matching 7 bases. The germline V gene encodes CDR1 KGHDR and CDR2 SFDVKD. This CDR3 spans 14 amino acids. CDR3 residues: CATSAQTGSAGYTF. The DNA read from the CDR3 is TGTGCCACCAGTGCCCAGACAGGGTCTGCGGGC.

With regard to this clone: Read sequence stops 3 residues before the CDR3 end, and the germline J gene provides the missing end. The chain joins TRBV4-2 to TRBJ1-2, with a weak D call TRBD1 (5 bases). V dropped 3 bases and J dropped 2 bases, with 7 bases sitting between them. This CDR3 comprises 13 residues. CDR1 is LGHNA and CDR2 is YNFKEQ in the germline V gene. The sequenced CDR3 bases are TGTGCCAGCAGCCAGGGACTGAACTATGGC. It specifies CASSQGLNYG. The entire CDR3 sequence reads CASSQGLNYGYTF.

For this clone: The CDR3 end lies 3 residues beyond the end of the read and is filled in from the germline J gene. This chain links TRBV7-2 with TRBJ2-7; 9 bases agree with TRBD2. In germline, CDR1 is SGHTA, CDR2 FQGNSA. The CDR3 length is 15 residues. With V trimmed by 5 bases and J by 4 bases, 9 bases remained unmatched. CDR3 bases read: TGTGCCAGCAGCACCGTCGCGGGAGGGTCTTACGAG. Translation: CASSTVAGGSYE. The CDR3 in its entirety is CASSTVAGGSYEQYF.

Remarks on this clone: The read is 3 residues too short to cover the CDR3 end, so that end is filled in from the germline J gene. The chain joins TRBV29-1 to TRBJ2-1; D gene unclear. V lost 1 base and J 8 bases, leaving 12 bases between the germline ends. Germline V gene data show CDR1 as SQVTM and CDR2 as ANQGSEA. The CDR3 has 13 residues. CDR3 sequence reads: CSVEGMAGDEQFF. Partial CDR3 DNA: TGCAGCGTTGAAGGCATGGCAGGCGATGAG.

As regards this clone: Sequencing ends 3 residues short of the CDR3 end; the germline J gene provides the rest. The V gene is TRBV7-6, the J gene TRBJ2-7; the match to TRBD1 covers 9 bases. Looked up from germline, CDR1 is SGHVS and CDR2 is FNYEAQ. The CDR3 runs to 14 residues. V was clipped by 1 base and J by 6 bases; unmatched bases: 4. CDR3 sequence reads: CASSLGTGAGEQYF. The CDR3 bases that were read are TGTGCCAGCAGCTTAGGGACAGGGGCTGGCGAG. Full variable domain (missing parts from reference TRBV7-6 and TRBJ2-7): GAGVSQSPRYKVTKRGQDVALRCDPISGHVSLYWYRQALGQGPEFLTYFNYEAQQDKSGLPNDRFSAERPEGSISTLTIQRTEQRDSAMYRCASSLGTGAGEQYFGPGTRLTVT.

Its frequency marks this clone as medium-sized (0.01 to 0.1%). CDR3 in amino acids: CASSFLPPGGNTEAFF. CDR3 DNA, as far as it was read: TGTGCCAGCAGCTTTTTGCCCCCCGGGGGGAACACTGAA. The chain employs TRBV7-8 and TRBJ1-1; tentative D call: TRBD1 (5 bases). With the read ending 3 residues before the CDR3 end, the germline J gene is used to fill in that end. Germline V lookup: CDR1 SGHVS, CDR2 FQNEAQ. The V end lost 3 bases, the J end lost 1 base, and 15 bases lay between the germline ends. The CDR3 is 16 amino acids.

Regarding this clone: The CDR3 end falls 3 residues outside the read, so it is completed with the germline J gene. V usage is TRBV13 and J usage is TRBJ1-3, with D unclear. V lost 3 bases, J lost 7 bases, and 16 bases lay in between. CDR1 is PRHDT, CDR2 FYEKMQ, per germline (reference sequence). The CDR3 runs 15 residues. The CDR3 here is CASSLLRVLGNTIYF. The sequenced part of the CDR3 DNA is TGTGCCAGCAGCTTGTTACGGGTTCTCGGTAACACC.

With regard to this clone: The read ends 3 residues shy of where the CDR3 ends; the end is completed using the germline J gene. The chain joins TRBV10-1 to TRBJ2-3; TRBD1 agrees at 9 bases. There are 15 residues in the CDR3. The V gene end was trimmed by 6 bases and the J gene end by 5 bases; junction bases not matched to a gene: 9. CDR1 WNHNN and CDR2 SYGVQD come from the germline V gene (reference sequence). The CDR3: CASRPGQGSGDTQYF. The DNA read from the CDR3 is TGCGCCAGCAGGCCCGGACAGGGGTCGGGAGATACG.

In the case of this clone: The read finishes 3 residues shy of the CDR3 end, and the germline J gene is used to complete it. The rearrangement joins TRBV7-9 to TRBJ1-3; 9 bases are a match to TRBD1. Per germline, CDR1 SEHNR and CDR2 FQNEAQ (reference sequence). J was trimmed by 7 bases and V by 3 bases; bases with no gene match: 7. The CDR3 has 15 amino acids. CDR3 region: CASSLNTGGANTIYF. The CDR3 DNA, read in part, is TGTGCCAGCAGCTTGAACACAGGGGGCGCGAACACC.

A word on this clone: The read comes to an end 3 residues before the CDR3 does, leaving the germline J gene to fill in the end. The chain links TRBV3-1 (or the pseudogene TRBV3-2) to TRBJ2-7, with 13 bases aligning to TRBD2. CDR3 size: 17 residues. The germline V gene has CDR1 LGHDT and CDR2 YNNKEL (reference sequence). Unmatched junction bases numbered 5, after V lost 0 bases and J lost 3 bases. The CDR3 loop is CASSQDPGLAGLYEQYF. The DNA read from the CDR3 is TGTGCCAGCAGCCAAGATCCGGGACTAGCGGGACTCTACGAG.

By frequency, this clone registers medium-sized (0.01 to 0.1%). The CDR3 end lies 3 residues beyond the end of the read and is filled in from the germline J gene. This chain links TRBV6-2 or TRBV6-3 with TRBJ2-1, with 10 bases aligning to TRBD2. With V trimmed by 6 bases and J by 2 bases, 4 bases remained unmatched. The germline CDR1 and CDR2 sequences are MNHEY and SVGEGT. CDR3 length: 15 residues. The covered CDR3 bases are TGTGCCAGCAGCCTAGCGGGAGCCCCCTACAATGAG. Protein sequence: CASSLAGAPYNE. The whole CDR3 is CASSLAGAPYNEQFF.

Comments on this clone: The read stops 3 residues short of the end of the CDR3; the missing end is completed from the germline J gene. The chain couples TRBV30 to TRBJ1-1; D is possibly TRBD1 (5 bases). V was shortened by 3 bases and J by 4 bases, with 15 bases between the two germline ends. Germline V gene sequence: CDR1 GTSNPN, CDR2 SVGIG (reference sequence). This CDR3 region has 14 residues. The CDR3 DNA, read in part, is TGTGCCTGGAGCAAGAGGGGTGCAGGCACTGAA. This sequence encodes CAWSKRGAGTE. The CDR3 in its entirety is CAWSKRGAGTEAFF.

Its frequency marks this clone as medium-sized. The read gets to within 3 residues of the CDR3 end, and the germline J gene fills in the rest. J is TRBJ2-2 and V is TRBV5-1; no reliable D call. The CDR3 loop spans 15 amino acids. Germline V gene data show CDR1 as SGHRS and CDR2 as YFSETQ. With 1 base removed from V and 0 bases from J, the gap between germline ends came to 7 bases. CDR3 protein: CASSLSLTNTGELFF. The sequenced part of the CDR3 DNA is TGCGCCAGCAGCTTGTCTTTAACGAACACCGGGGAG.

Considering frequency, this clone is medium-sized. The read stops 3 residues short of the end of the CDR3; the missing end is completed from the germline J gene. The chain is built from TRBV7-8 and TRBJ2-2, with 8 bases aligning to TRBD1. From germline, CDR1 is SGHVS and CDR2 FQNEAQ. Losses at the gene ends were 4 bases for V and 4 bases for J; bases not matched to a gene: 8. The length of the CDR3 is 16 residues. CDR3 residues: CASSYTGGDVTGELFF. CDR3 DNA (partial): TGTGCCAGCAGCTACACAGGGGGTGACGTCACCGGGGAG.

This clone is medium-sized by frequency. Partial CDR3 DNA: TGTGCCAGCAGCAACGACGGAAGGGGGACTGAA. It yields the protein CASSNDGRGTE. The entire CDR3 protein is CASSNDGRGTEAFF. The chain uses TRBV5-6 and TRBJ1-1; a weak D match, TRBD1 (6 bases). From the germline J gene comes the end of the CDR3, since the read stops 3 residues before it. V was trimmed by 4 bases and J by 5 bases, leaving 15 bases between them. Germline assignment: CDR1 SGHDT and CDR2 YYEEEE. The CDR3 is 14 amino acids.

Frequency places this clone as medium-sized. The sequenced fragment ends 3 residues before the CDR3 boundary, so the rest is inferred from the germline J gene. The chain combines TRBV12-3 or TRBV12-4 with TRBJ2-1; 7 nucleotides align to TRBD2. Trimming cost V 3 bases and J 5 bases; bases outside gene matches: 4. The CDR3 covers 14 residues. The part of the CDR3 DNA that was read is TGTGCCAGCAGTTTCGGGACTACAAACAATGAG. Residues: CASSFGTTNNE. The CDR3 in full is CASSFGTTNNEQFF.